This TCR beta chain was documented in a study of shared clonotypes between healthy human individuals. The wider study: The plates for each donor numbered three CD4 naive, three CD4 memory, two CD8 naive and one CD8 memory.

Researchers ran the assay at a deep level. Clones were read by immunoSEQ multiplex PCR, and TCRdb kept only the in-frame ones, dropping some. Here the sample spans over a million clones, roughly 96% being singletons. Donors were healthy HIV-negative adults without recently reported acute infections or vaccinations. V was pared by 4 bases and J by 6 bases, with 15 bases between. Per germline, CDR1 MNHEY and CDR2 SMNVEV (reference sequence). This CDR3 spans 15 amino acids. This TCR derives from a man aged 30-40 years in good health. Sequencing used naive CD4+ T cells sorted from blood. Subset: CD45RA+ positively selected. V and J are TRBV27 and TRBJ1-4; a weak D match, TRBD1 (5 bases). For the CDR3, the DNA is TGTGCCAGCAGTTGGGACGGGAGGGCCGATGAAAAACTGTTTTTT. Its translation: CASSWDGRADEKLFF.